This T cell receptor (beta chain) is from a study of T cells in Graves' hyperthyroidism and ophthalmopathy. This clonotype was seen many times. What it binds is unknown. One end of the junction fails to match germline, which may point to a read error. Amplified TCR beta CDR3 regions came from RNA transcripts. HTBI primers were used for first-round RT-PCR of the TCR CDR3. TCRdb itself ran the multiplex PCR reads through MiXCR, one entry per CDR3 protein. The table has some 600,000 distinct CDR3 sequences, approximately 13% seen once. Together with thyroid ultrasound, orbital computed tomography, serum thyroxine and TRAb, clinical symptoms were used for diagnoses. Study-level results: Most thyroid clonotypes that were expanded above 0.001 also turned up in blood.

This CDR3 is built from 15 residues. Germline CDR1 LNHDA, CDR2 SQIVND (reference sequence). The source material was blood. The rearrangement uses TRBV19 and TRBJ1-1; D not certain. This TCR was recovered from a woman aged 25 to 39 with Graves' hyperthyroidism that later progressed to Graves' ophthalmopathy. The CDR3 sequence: CASRLLAGGNAEAFF. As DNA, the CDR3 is TGTGCCAGTAGACTCCTCGCAGGAGGGAACGCTGAAGCTTTCTTT.